A few counts support the clone carrying this T cell receptor (beta chain). The antigen is not known. Regarding time point: patch test 1, 2 weeks after DPC sensitization. The treatment here: therapeutic diphenylcyclopropenone sensitization with weekly scalp DPC. This entry comes from a study of human T cells and chemical hapten exposure. Study-wide context: Chiefly female patients presented with alopecia areata, totalis or universalis. The variation in per-sample TCR yields arose mainly from small differences in pooled library volumes.

TCRdb used MiXCR to reprocess the RACE reads, holding one entry per CDR3 protein. The sample lists approximately 340,000 distinct CDR3 sequences, under 9% occurring once. Whole-study findings and limits: A positive correlation with patch test score was found for PT1 expanded TCR counts.

The germline V gene has CDR1 DFQATT and CDR2 SNEGSKA (reference sequence). This CDR3 has 11 amino acids. Trimming shortened V by 7 bases and J by 7 bases, and 13 bases separated the two germline ends. The V gene is TRBV20-1, the J gene TRBJ2-5; D possibly corresponds to TRBD1 (5 bases). The sample in question was whole blood, obtained in connection with sensitization to the hapten diphenylcyclopropenone (DPC). The clonotype was recovered from a woman aged 18 to 35 with alopecia areata. Some clones in this sample may be carry-over from other donors' samples. The CDR3 DNA reads TGCAGTGTAGGGGTGGTGGGGACCCAGTACTTC. This translates into CSVGVVGTQYF.